This entry concerns a single T cell receptor beta chain. Its specificity is unknown. The PCR made use of 60 Vbeta and 13 Jbeta primers. Method: immunoSEQ multiplex PCR; TCRdb's copy keeps in-frame clones and lacks some. The sample holds about 200,000 clones, about 81% seen once. The data were taken from a study of cytomegalovirus exposure and HLA in healthy donors. Study information: Assignment to the Caucasian-associated ancestry cluster applied to roughly 80% of the approximately 370 genotyped donors.

Study-level results: Analysis performed later found around 15,000 TCR beta sequences associated with HLA alleles at 0.05 false discovery rate.

The CDR3 has 15 amino acids. Germline values: CDR1 SGHTA, CDR2 FQGNSA. V was pared by 1 base and J by 2 bases, with 12 bases between. This receptor was identified in a woman aged 40 to 50 in good health and CMV-seronegative. V is TRBV7-2 and J is TRBJ2-7; D is perhaps TRBD1 (5 bases). The sequenced sample was PBMCs. The CDR3 reads CASSLGQGRAYEQYF. Here the CDR3 DNA reads TGTGCCAGCAGCTTAGGTCAGGGAAGAGCCTACGAGCAGTACTTC.